This TCR beta chain was profiled in a study of T cell repertoires in ileal Crohn's disease (dated by TCRdb to the late 2010s). Broadly, across the study: At the time of surgery, about a third of patients were active smokers, and the median duration of disease was roughly 8.3 years. Surgery was performed for a complication in all patients, with stricturing disease in approximately 60% and penetrating disease in approximately 40%. Roughly half of the patients were given postoperative therapy, with some 17 on anti-TNF agents and 11 to 12 on thiopurines. TCR repertoire analysis was performed in around 61 Crohn's disease patients drawn from a prospective multicentre cohort. The study ran alongside a multicentre cohort designed to identify predictors of early endoscopic recurrence after ileocolonic resection. A Rutgeerts score higher than i0 was the definition used for endoscopic postoperative recurrence. A total of around 150 mucosal samples from about 57 patients were sequenced, collected from several sites on the surgical specimen as well as at postoperative endoscopy.

V is reduced by 5 bases and J by 3 bases, leaving a spacing of 11 bases between them. The CDR3 has 14 amino acids, counting the end cysteine and phenylalanine. Only the CDR3 DNA is retained, 42 bases long and in frame from the first base. For CDR1 and CDR2, the germline V gene lists MNHEY and SVGAGI. The paper as a whole reports these results and caveats: Compared with CD4 T cells, sorted CD8 T cells held more high-frequency clones, which suggests that the mucosal expansions were mostly CD8. Endoscopic recurrence was linked to a higher percentage of high-frequency clones at surgery, and recurrence occurred in every patient whose clonality exceeded 26.8% (18/57). Compared with non-smokers, patients who were active smokers at surgery showed a significantly higher proportion of clonal expansions (about 25% vs 18%, p=0.02). Mucosal CD4 and CD8 T cells were sorted and sequenced only in a subgroup of patients, whose size was not stated.

Around 0.45 micrograms of biopsy DNA per sample were submitted for commercial TCRB immunosequencing. Adaptive Biotechnology amplified the CDR3 regions from genomic DNA with a two-step multiplex PCR designed to control amplification bias. Primers covering every V and J gene segment were used in the first PCR, while barcodes and Illumina adapters were added in the second PCR. CDR3 libraries were sequenced on an Illumina instrument. The paper's data handling went like this. Analysis combined the vendor-provided pipelines with custom analysis of raw data in R/Bioconductor under R version 3.3.0. Clonality, which ranges from 0 to 1, was calculated as the inverse of the normalised Shannon entropy across all productive clones. High-frequency clones were defined as the share of the repertoire occupied by the top 100 clones, with only clones passing a 95% confidence test being retained. The Simpson index measured repertoire diversity, and the Morisita-Horn index measured overlap between samples. TCRdb provides this immuneACCESS table in a form limited to in-frame rearrangements. Some clones are lacking; in checked studies, under half of them reflect an unresolved V gene, and why the rest are absent is not known. The V and J calls and the clone size are those of that table, but D and trimming were determined from the DNA. The sample table records about 4,900 clones; around 86% of these occur just once. The top ten hold approximately 5.3% of the sample.

Comment on this clone: Its cognate antigen has yet to be identified. Per-nucleotide qualities are absent, and no much larger clonotype sits a single base away.

Eligible patients were adults with ileal or ileocolonic Crohn's disease who had an indication for ileocolonic resection. Whole ileal mucosal biopsies were kept frozen at -80 degrees C prior to DNA extraction. Genomic DNA was extracted from frozen whole biopsies using a TRizol-based method and was quantified with a NanoDrop 2000 spectrophotometer. The sample taken for sequencing was ileal tissue. The receptor was derived from an adult with Crohn's disease. The sequence joins TRBV6-5 to TRBJ2-1; the D region possibly corresponds to TRBD1 (5 bases align). The nucleotide sequence is TGTGCCAGCAGTCGGACAAAGTTCTACAATGAGCAGTTCTTC. It translates to CASSRTKFYNEQFF.